These T cell receptor beta chains were read from a single sample in a study of CD8+ T cells in alopecia areata. Repertoires were generated with immunoSEQ multiplex PCR, while TCRdb's copy carries only in-frame clones and drops some. This sample carries 150,000 to 200,000 clones, around 64% of them seen once, and the ten largest clones take 1.3%. This specimen consisted of CD4+ T cells sorted from blood, obtained at week 49, from a patient treated with tofacitinib. The receptors were sampled from a human donor with alopecia areata. The CDR3 runs from the conserved cysteine through the conserved F or W. Each record gives: CDR3 DNA, CDR3 protein, J gene, V gene, D gene, clone size. The D gene is left open where the match is weak. Size is stated for part of the rows, as once, few or many counts, or as a class when the clone is expanded.

CDR3nt: TGTGCCAGCAGTGGACGACAGTACACCGGGGAGCTGTTTTTT
CDR3aa: CASSGRQYTGELFF
j_gene: TRBJ2-2
v_gene: TRBV2
d_gene: .
abundance: .

CDR3nt: TGTGCCAGTAGGGGGAAAAATGAAAAACTGTTTTTT
CDR3aa: CASRGKNEKLFF
j_gene: TRBJ1-4
v_gene: TRBV6-6
d_gene: .
abundance: many

CDR3nt: TGTGCCACCAGCAGAGATCGATCGGGGGACTACACCTTC
CDR3aa: CATSRDRSGDYTF
j_gene: TRBJ1-2
v_gene: TRBV15
d_gene: .
abundance: .

CDR3nt: TGCAGCGCAATGGGGGGCTCCTACGAGCAGTACTTC
CDR3aa: CSAMGGSYEQYF
j_gene: TRBJ2-7
v_gene: TRBV29-1
d_gene: .
abundance: few

CDR3nt: TGTGCCAGCAGACGACAGGGGTCGGGAGGCTACACCTTC
CDR3aa: CASRRQGSGGYTF
j_gene: TRBJ1-2
v_gene: TRBV6-5
d_gene: TRBD1
abundance: .

CDR3nt: TGTGCCATCAGTAATGGACAGACTGAAGCTTTCTTT
CDR3aa: CAISNGQTEAFF
j_gene: TRBJ1-1
v_gene: TRBV10-3
d_gene: .
abundance: .

CDR3nt: TGTGCCAGCAGCTGGGGGGTCACGCGTGGCTACACCTTC
CDR3aa: CASSWGVTRGYTF
j_gene: TRBJ1-2
v_gene: TRBV7-9
d_gene: .
abundance: .

CDR3nt: TGTGCCATCAACCCCACAGGGGGGACCTACGAGCAGTACTTC
CDR3aa: CAINPTGGTYEQYF
j_gene: TRBJ2-7
v_gene: TRBV10-3
d_gene: TRBD1
abundance: .

CDR3nt: TGTGCCAGCTCACCTTGGACAGGTGGGACTGAAGCTTTCTTT
CDR3aa: CASSPWTGGTEAFF
j_gene: TRBJ1-1
v_gene: TRBV18
d_gene: TRBD1
abundance: .

CDR3nt: TGTGCCAGCAGCTCGACGGAGACCCAGTACTTC
CDR3aa: CASSSTETQYF
j_gene: TRBJ2-5
v_gene: TRBV7-6
d_gene: .
abundance: few

CDR3nt: TGTGCCAGCAGCCACAACAAGGATTTCTATGGCTACACCTTC
CDR3aa: CASSHNKDFYGYTF
j_gene: TRBJ1-2
v_gene: TRBV7-2
d_gene: .
abundance: once

CDR3nt: TGCGCCAGCACGAAGGGGGGCACAGGGTCCTCCTACGAGCAGTACTTC
CDR3aa: CASTKGGTGSSYEQYF
j_gene: TRBJ2-7
v_gene: TRBV5-1
d_gene: .
abundance: .

CDR3nt: TGCAGCGTTCGCCCCCACCGGGAGTTCAGTGAAGCTTTCTTT
CDR3aa: CSVRPHREFSEAFF
j_gene: TRBJ1-1
v_gene: TRBV29-1
d_gene: .
abundance: few

CDR3nt: TGCAGCGTTGGAGAAGATACGCAGTATTTT
CDR3aa: CSVGEDTQYF
j_gene: TRBJ2-3
v_gene: TRBV29-1
d_gene: .
abundance: many

CDR3nt: TGCAGCGTTGAATTACAGGGCTACGAGCAGTACTTC
CDR3aa: CSVELQGYEQYF
j_gene: TRBJ2-7
v_gene: TRBV29-1
d_gene: .
abundance: .

CDR3nt: TGTGCCACCCGATCTGGCTCGGGGACCCAAGAGACCCAGTACTTC
CDR3aa: CATRSGSGTQETQYF
j_gene: TRBJ2-5
v_gene: TRBV10-3
d_gene: .
abundance: .

CDR3nt: TGTGCCAGCAGAGACGGGACAGGGGCCACTGAGCAGTTCTTC
CDR3aa: CASRDGTGATEQFF
j_gene: TRBJ2-1
v_gene: TRBV9
d_gene: TRBD1
abundance: .

CDR3nt: TGCGCCAGCGGGGGGGACAGGTTTCGCGAGCAGTACTTC
CDR3aa: CASGGDRFREQYF
j_gene: TRBJ2-7
v_gene: TRBV10-2
d_gene: .
abundance: .

CDR3nt: TGTGCCAGCAGCTTTGAGTCAGGGAACGGCTACACCTTC
CDR3aa: CASSFESGNGYTF
j_gene: TRBJ1-2
v_gene: TRBV7-2
d_gene: .
abundance: .

CDR3nt: TGCGCCAGCAGCGACACCCTTAATTCACCCCTCCACTTT
CDR3aa: CASSDTLNSPLHF
j_gene: TRBJ1-6
v_gene: TRBV4-3
d_gene: .
abundance: .

CDR3nt: TGCAGCGTTGGGGCAGGCGCCTACGAGCAGTACTTC
CDR3aa: CSVGAGAYEQYF
j_gene: TRBJ2-7
v_gene: TRBV29-1
d_gene: .
abundance: .

CDR3nt: TGCGCCAGCAGCTTACGACAGGGAAGCACCGGGGAGCTGTTTTTT
CDR3aa: CASSLRQGSTGELFF
j_gene: TRBJ2-2
v_gene: TRBV5-1
d_gene: TRBD1
abundance: .

CDR3nt: TGCGCCAGCAGCCAAGATTCAACTAAGGGGTGGTCACCCCTCCACTTT
CDR3aa: CASSQDSTKGWSPLHF
j_gene: TRBJ1-6
v_gene: TRBV4-3
d_gene: .
abundance: .

CDR3nt: TGTGCCTCGGTAACCGGACAGGGTATCTCACCCCTCCACTTT
CDR3aa: CASVTGQGISPLHF
j_gene: TRBJ1-6
v_gene: TRBV30
d_gene: TRBD1
abundance: .

CDR3nt: TGTGCCTGGAGTGTACGGGCTAGCGGGGGGGAGACCCAGTACTTC
CDR3aa: CAWSVRASGGETQYF
j_gene: TRBJ2-5
v_gene: TRBV30
d_gene: TRBD2
abundance: .

CDR3nt: TGCGCCAGCAGGCCCTTTGCCAATAATTCACCCCTCCACTTT
CDR3aa: CASRPFANNSPLHF
j_gene: TRBJ1-6
v_gene: TRBV5-1
d_gene: .
abundance: .

CDR3nt: TGCGCCAGCAGCCAATATAGCGGGGGAATATACGAGCAGTACTTC
CDR3aa: CASSQYSGGIYEQYF
j_gene: TRBJ2-7
v_gene: TRBV4-1
d_gene: TRBD2
abundance: .

CDR3nt: TGCAGTGCTAGGGACAGGGACGGCTACACCTTC
CDR3aa: CSARDRDGYTF
j_gene: TRBJ1-2
v_gene: TRBV20-1
d_gene: TRBD1
abundance: .

CDR3nt: TGTGCCAGTAGTATACAGGGTGGGGGTCAGCCCCAGCATTTT
CDR3aa: CASSIQGGGQPQHF
j_gene: TRBJ1-5
v_gene: TRBV19
d_gene: .
abundance: .

CDR3nt: TGTGCCAGCAGCCTTGAGGGCGGAAACACCATATATTTT
CDR3aa: CASSLEGGNTIYF
j_gene: TRBJ1-3
v_gene: TRBV9
d_gene: .
abundance: few

CDR3nt: TGTGCCAGCAGCGGAAGAGCAGGGACCAGCAATCAGCCCCAGCATTTT
CDR3aa: CASSGRAGTSNQPQHF
j_gene: TRBJ1-5
v_gene: TRBV7-8
d_gene: .
abundance: few

CDR3nt: TGTGCCTCGACCAACGTTGGGACCTCGCAAGGAGCTTTCTTT
CDR3aa: CASTNVGTSQGAFF
j_gene: TRBJ1-1
v_gene: TRBV30
d_gene: .
abundance: .

CDR3nt: TGTGCCAGCAGCGTAGGACAGATGAACACTGAAGCTTTCTTT
CDR3aa: CASSVGQMNTEAFF
j_gene: TRBJ1-1
v_gene: TRBV9
d_gene: .
abundance: .

CDR3nt: TGCAGCGTTGCGAGTAAAATAGGGGTGGCTGAAGCTTTCTTT
CDR3aa: CSVASKIGVAEAFF
j_gene: TRBJ1-1
v_gene: TRBV29-1
d_gene: .
abundance: .

CDR3nt: TGTGCCAGCAGCGAACCGGGACTATACAATGAGCAGTTCTTC
CDR3aa: CASSEPGLYNEQFF
j_gene: TRBJ2-1
v_gene: TRBV7-2
d_gene: TRBD2
abundance: medium-sized

CDR3nt: TGCAGCGTTGAAGGGGGGCCGCGGGATACGCAGTATTTT
CDR3aa: CSVEGGPRDTQYF
j_gene: TRBJ2-3
v_gene: TRBV29-1
d_gene: .
abundance: few

CDR3nt: TGTGCCAGCAGCTTATCACCCAATGAGCAGTTCTTC
CDR3aa: CASSLSPNEQFF
j_gene: TRBJ2-1
v_gene: TRBV7-3
d_gene: .
abundance: .

CDR3nt: TGCGCCAGCAGCTTGGCTGAGAGCTCCTACAATGAGCAGTTCTTC
CDR3aa: CASSLAESSYNEQFF
j_gene: TRBJ2-1
v_gene: TRBV5-1
d_gene: .
abundance: .

CDR3nt: TGCGCCAGCGGGGTACAGGGGATCCAAGAGACCCAGTACTTC
CDR3aa: CASGVQGIQETQYF
j_gene: TRBJ2-5
v_gene: TRBV5-1
d_gene: TRBD1
abundance: .

CDR3nt: TGCGCCAGCAGTCTGGGGGACAGGTCAGATACGCAGTATTTT
CDR3aa: CASSLGDRSDTQYF
j_gene: TRBJ2-3
v_gene: TRBV23-1
d_gene: TRBD1
abundance: .

CDR3nt: TGTGCCAGCAGCTTTTCTCGCAGGGAGGATGGCTACACCTTC
CDR3aa: CASSFSRREDGYTF
j_gene: TRBJ1-2
v_gene: TRBV7-9
d_gene: .
abundance: .

CDR3nt: TGTGCCAGCAGCCCGACTGACCGAGAGACCCAGTACTTC
CDR3aa: CASSPTDRETQYF
j_gene: TRBJ2-5
v_gene: TRBV7-3
d_gene: .
abundance: .

CDR3nt: TGCAGCGTTAACCCGGGACAGGGGGCTGCGTTT
CDR3aa: CSVNPGQGAAF
j_gene: TRBJ1-1
v_gene: TRBV29-1
d_gene: TRBD1
abundance: .

CDR3nt: TGCAGCGTTGAGAGAGACAGGGACGGCGGGGAGCTGTTTTTT
CDR3aa: CSVERDRDGGELFF
j_gene: TRBJ2-2
v_gene: TRBV29-1
d_gene: TRBD1
abundance: .

CDR3nt: TGCAGCGTTGCAGGGTTACTGAAAACTGAAGCTTTCTTT
CDR3aa: CSVAGLLKTEAFF
j_gene: TRBJ1-1
v_gene: TRBV29-1
d_gene: .
abundance: .

CDR3nt: TGTGCCTGGAGTAAAGCAGGATTGAACTATGGCTACACCTTC
CDR3aa: CAWSKAGLNYGYTF
j_gene: TRBJ1-2
v_gene: TRBV30
d_gene: .
abundance: .

CDR3nt: TGTGCCACCAGCAGAGACCGGGACAAGCAGTACTTC
CDR3aa: CATSRDRDKQYF
j_gene: TRBJ2-7
v_gene: TRBV15
d_gene: .
abundance: .

CDR3nt: TGCAGCGTAGCCAGACGGGACCGATCCTACGAGCAGTACTTC
CDR3aa: CSVARRDRSYEQYF
j_gene: TRBJ2-7
v_gene: TRBV29-1
d_gene: .
abundance: .

CDR3nt: TGCGCCAGCAGCTGGACTAGTTCCACAGATACGCAGTATTTT
CDR3aa: CASSWTSSTDTQYF
j_gene: TRBJ2-3
v_gene: TRBV5-1
d_gene: TRBD2
abundance: .

CDR3nt: TGCAGCGTAAGGCGGGAGTCCTACGAGCAGTACTTC
CDR3aa: CSVRRESYEQYF
j_gene: TRBJ2-7
v_gene: TRBV29-1
d_gene: TRBD2
abundance: .

CDR3nt: TGTGCCAGTAGCCCAGGGGGAACGGGCTACACCTTC
CDR3aa: CASSPGGTGYTF
j_gene: TRBJ1-2
v_gene: TRBV5-6
d_gene: TRBD1
abundance: .

CDR3nt: TGTGCCTGGTCCGACAGTCCATCCTCCTACGAGCAGTACTTC
CDR3aa: CAWSDSPSSYEQYF
j_gene: TRBJ2-7
v_gene: TRBV30
d_gene: .
abundance: .

CDR3nt: TGTGCCAGCAGTTTCCAGGACAGGGGTATAACCCAGTACTTC
CDR3aa: CASSFQDRGITQYF
j_gene: TRBJ2-5
v_gene: TRBV5-6
d_gene: TRBD1
abundance: few

CDR3nt: TGCGCCAGCACTCAGGGGGTTGGGGCCAACGTCCTGACTTTC
CDR3aa: CASTQGVGANVLTF
j_gene: TRBJ2-6
v_gene: TRBV4-3
d_gene: TRBD1
abundance: .